These 29 T cell receptor beta chains were all obtained from the same sample, sequenced in a study of blood T cells in healthy people across ages. Primed by a sample-barcoded 5' primer and a J-beta primer mix, a second PCR proceeded for about 6 to 11 cycles. TCRdb redid the calling of the 5' RACE reads with MiXCR, one entry per CDR3 protein. The data hold under 2,000,000 distinct CDR3 sequences, with around 48% observed a single time. The sequenced sample was blood. Every receptor here comes from a woman aged 40 to 50 in good health.

The V gene is TRBV29-1, the J gene TRBJ2-3; 10 positions match TRBD2. The CDR3 length is 14 residues. V was clipped by 4 bases and J by 2 bases; unmatched bases: 3. Looked up from germline, CDR1 is SQVTM and CDR2 is ANQGSEA. CDR3 in amino acids: CSVVSGGFTDTQYF. CDR3 coding DNA: TGCAGCGTTGTTAGCGGGGGGTTCACAGATACGCAGTATTTT.

CDR3 coding DNA: TGTGCCATCAGTGAGTCGACAGGGCAGTACCAAGAGACCCAGTACTTC. Encoded protein: CAISESTGQYQETQYF. The J gene is TRBJ2-5, the V gene TRBV10-3, with 7 positions matching TRBD1. V lost 0 bases and J lost 0; bases outside the gene matches: 4. Germline loops: CDR1 ENHRY, CDR2 SYGVKD. The CDR3 is 16 residues long.

This clonotype occurred a few times. The V and J genes are TRBV6-5 and TRBJ1-5; D is undetermined. The CDR3 extends over 13 amino acids. Trimming removed 6 bases at V and 6 bases at J, with 12 bases between. Per germline, CDR1 MNHEY and CDR2 SVGAGI. CDR3 coding DNA: TGTGCCAGCAGGGGTAGTCAATCTCAGCCCCAGCATTTT. As protein: CASRGSQSQPQHF.

The chain couples TRBV6-6 to TRBJ2-3, with a possible D match to TRBD2 (6 bases). V was shortened by 2 bases and J by 9 bases, with 18 bases between the two germline ends. Germline V gene data show CDR1 as MNHNY and CDR2 as SVGAGI (reference sequence). This CDR3 spans 15 amino acids. CDR3 protein: CASSYPLGDWKTQYF. CDR3 in DNA: TGTGCCAGCAGTTACCCCCTGGGGGACTGGAAAACGCAGTATTTT.

The chain employs TRBV18 and TRBJ1-2; 7 bases match TRBD1. Per the germline V gene, CDR1 is KGHSH and CDR2 is LQKENI. With 6 bases clipped from V and 4 bases from J, the junction kept 17 bases outside the gene matches. The CDR3 is 17 amino acids. CDR3 coding DNA: TGTGCCAGCTCCAAACGGGGACAGCCAACCCAACTCTATGGCTACACCTTC. This sequence encodes CASSKRGQPTQLYGYTF.

The sample holds a few counts of this clonotype. The chain links TRBV12-3 or TRBV12-4 to TRBJ2-5; D gene uncertain. The closer fit of TRBJ2-7 to the DNA end suggests the J call may be wrong. This CDR3 has 15 residues. CDR3 sequence reads: CASSLGKVRKDEQYF. For the CDR3, the DNA is TGTGCCAGCAGTTTAGGTAAGGTCAGAAAGGACGAGCAGTACTTC.

This clonotype has only a few counts. The rearrangement joins TRBV7-2 to TRBJ1-2, with 7 positions matching TRBD1. Germline V gene data show CDR1 as SGHTA and CDR2 as FQGNSA. Unmatched junction bases numbered 6, after V lost 5 bases and J lost 6 bases. The CDR3 has 13 residues. The CDR3 spells CASSPDRLDGYTF. The CDR3 bases are TGTGCCAGCAGCCCGGACAGGCTAGATGGCTACACCTTC.

This clonotype was detected once. The J gene is TRBJ2-1, the V gene TRBV7-2, with 11 bases identical to TRBD1. This CDR3 has 20 residues. Germline V gene data show CDR1 as SGHTA and CDR2 as FQGNSA. V was clipped by 1 base and J by 4 bases; unmatched bases: 15. The CDR3 DNA sequence: TGTGCCAGCAGCTTAGAGAGGACAGGGGGCGGGAGGGGGAATTACAATGAGCAGTTCTTC. It translates to CASSLERTGGGRGNYNEQFF. Full variable domain (outside the CDR3, taken from reference TRBV7-2 and TRBJ2-1): GAGVSQSPSNKVTEKGKDVELRCDPISGHTALYWYRQSLGQGLEFLIYFQGNSAPDKSGLPSDRFSAERTGGSVSTLTIQRTQQEDSAVYLCASSLERTGGGRGNYNEQFFGPGTRLTVL.

The chain couples TRBV27 to TRBJ1-4; 7 positions match TRBD1. V was clipped by 5 bases and J by 6 bases; unmatched bases: 9. The CDR3 is 15 amino acids. Germline assignment: CDR1 MNHEY and CDR2 SMNVEV (reference sequence). The CDR3: CASSVITGVDEKLFF. CDR3 DNA: TGTGCCAGCAGTGTGATAACAGGGGTGGATGAAAAACTGTTTTTT.

The V call is TRBV7-9, the J call TRBJ1-2, with D possibly matching TRBD1 (5 bases). The ends were cut back, 5 bases at V and 8 bases at J, with 21 bases in the middle. The CDR3 spans 15 residues. The germline gives CDR1 SEHNR, CDR2 FQNEAQ (reference sequence). This CDR3 reads CASSPSGAAVYGYTF. CDR3 bases: TGTGCCAGCAGCCCCTCCGGGGCAGCCGTCTACGGCTACACCTTC.

Only one count was recorded for this clonotype. This chain joins TRBV5-5 and TRBJ1-2; tentatively, D is TRBD1 (5 bases). Deletions cut 4 bases from V and 7 bases from J, with 23 bases between. Germline V CDR1 and CDR2: SGHKS, YYEKEE (reference sequence). There are 16 residues in the CDR3. DNA for the CDR3: TGTGCCAGCAGCCCGGAATCACGGGGCAGGCGGACTGGCTACACCTTC. Its protein is CASSPESRGRRTGYTF.

This chain's CDR3 is CATSRTGTSNQPQHF. The CDR3 coding sequence is TGTGCCACCAGTAGGACAGGGACTAGCAATCAGCCCCAGCATTTT. The chain combines TRBV24-1 with TRBJ1-5; 8 bases are shared with TRBD1. V dropped 6 bases and J dropped 0; count of bases not matched to a gene: 3. Germline V CDR1 and CDR2: KGHDR, SFDVKD. The CDR3 covers 15 residues.

CDR3 in DNA: TGTGCCAGCAGCGTACTAGCGGGCCAGGGGGATGAGCAGTTCTTC. It yields the protein CASSVLAGQGDEQFF. The chain employs TRBV9 and TRBJ2-1; D possibly corresponds to TRBD2 (8 bases). Germline lookup yields CDR1 SGDLS and CDR2 YYNGEE. The CDR3 totals 15 residues. V dropped 1 base and J dropped 8 bases, with 16 bases sitting between them. Using reference TRBV9 and TRBJ2-1 for the parts outside the CDR3, the full variable domain is DSGVTQTPKHLITATGQRVTLRCSPRSGDLSVYWYQQSLDQGLQFLIQYYNGEERAKGNILERFSAQQFPDLHSELNLSSLELGDSALYFCASSVLAGQGDEQFFGPGTRLTVL.

This clonotype has just a few counts. The V call is TRBV20-1, the J call TRBJ2-7; possible D gene TRBD2, 5 bases. The assigned J gene may be wrong: the sequence end matches TRBJ2-5 better. CDR1 and CDR2 (germline): DFQATT, SNEGSKA (reference sequence). CDR3 length equals 13 residues. CDR3: CSLLAEEGETQYF. The DNA of the CDR3 is TGCAGCTTGCTAGCAGAAGAAGGGGAGACCCAGTACTTC.

This sequence joins TRBV5-1 and TRBJ2-7; 8 bases fit TRBD1. Germline loops: CDR1 SGHRS, CDR2 YFSETQ. The trim removed 3 bases at V and 7 bases at J, leaving 15 bases unmatched. The CDR3 has 16 amino acids. The CDR3 reads CASSSVHDQGAGEQYF. DNA for the CDR3: TGCGCCAGCAGCTCGGTCCACGATCAGGGGGCGGGAGAGCAGTACTTC.

This clonotype has only a few counts. The chain joins TRBV12-3 or TRBV12-4 to TRBJ2-7; 8 bases match TRBD1. V lost 3 bases to trimming and J lost 3 bases; unmatched junction nucleotides: 7. This CDR3 is built from 15 residues. The CDR3 loop is CASSFGGTGVYEQYF. The CDR3 DNA reads TGTGCCAGCAGTTTTGGCGGGACAGGAGTCTACGAGCAGTACTTC.

This clonotype was detected many times. V usage is TRBV25-1 and J usage is TRBJ2-5; 8 bases line up with TRBD2. The V gene's germline CDR1 is MGHDK and CDR2 SYGVNS. The CDR3 totals 14 residues. The V gene end was trimmed by 1 base and the J gene end by 4 bases; junction bases not matched to a gene: 2. The CDR3 region is CASSESGGGETQYF. The CDR3 region has the DNA TGTGCCAGCAGTGAATCGGGAGGGGGAGAGACCCAGTACTTC.

Worth noting for this clonotype: Sequence at one end of the junction differs from germline and may be a read error. The CDR3 sequence: CAGSLVQTGANVLTF. The DNA for the CDR3 is TGTGCCGGCAGTTTGGTCCAAACTGGGGCCAACGTCCTGACTTTC. V and J are TRBV12-3 or TRBV12-4 and TRBJ2-6, with D uncertain. This CDR3 has 15 amino acids.

The V call is TRBV20-1, the J call TRBJ2-7; TRBD2 agrees at 11 bases. The J segment lost 3 bases and the V segment lost 3 bases, leaving 7 bases of the junction unmatched. This CDR3 spans 15 amino acids. Germline V lookup: CDR1 DFQATT, CDR2 SNEGSKA (reference sequence). The CDR3 protein is CSASEGLAGGYEQYF. The CDR3 nucleotides read TGCAGTGCTAGTGAGGGCCTAGCGGGGGGCTACGAGCAGTACTTC.

The V call is TRBV25-1, the J call TRBJ1-1, with D unclear. Germline V gene sequence: CDR1 MGHDK, CDR2 SYGVNS. The CDR3 totals 11 residues. The germline V and J ends were trimmed by 6 bases and 8 bases, with 10 bases remaining between them. CDR3 DNA sequence: TGTGCCAGCAGGGTCGCGTTAGAAGCTTTCTTT. Protein: CASRVALEAFF.

The chain combines TRBV11-2 with TRBJ2-5; 7 bases agree with TRBD1. This CDR3 has 21 residues. In germline, CDR1 is SGHAT, CDR2 FQNNGV. J gave up 3 bases and V 2 bases, and 24 bases lay outside the gene matches. CDR3 bases: TGTGCCAGCAGCTTAAAGCCCTCTATTGCCCCGGACAGGCCGTTCGAAGAGACCCAGTACTTC. It yields the protein CASSLKPSIAPDRPFEETQYF.

The table lists this clonotype with a few counts. The chain joins TRBV20-1 to TRBJ1-5, with 8 bases fitting TRBD1. There are 14 residues in the CDR3. Germline CDR1 DFQATT, CDR2 SNEGSKA (reference sequence). The V gene end was trimmed by 6 bases and the J gene end by 2 bases; junction bases not matched to a gene: 6. The DNA of the CDR3 is TGCAGTGCCAGCAGGGGACAGGGCAATCAGCCCCAGCATTTT. This codes for CSASRGQGNQPQHF.

This clonotype has only a few counts. The J gene is TRBJ1-2, the V gene TRBV7-2; 8 nucleotides agree with TRBD1. V was clipped by 1 base and J by 0 bases; unmatched bases: 4. CDR1 SGHTA and CDR2 FQGNSA come from the germline V gene. CDR3 length: 16 residues. The CDR3 bases are TGTGCCAGCAGCTTAGGACAGGGGCGCCCTAACTATGGCTACACCTTC. Encoded protein: CASSLGQGRPNYGYTF.

CDR3 region: CASSVEGLGGELFF. The CDR3 nucleotides read TGTGCCAGCAGTGTGGAGGGTCTGGGCGGGGAGCTGTTTTTT. The chain carries TRBV2 and TRBJ2-2; the D gene is possibly TRBD2 (6 bases). The CDR3 has 14 amino acids. The V gene's germline CDR1 is SNHLY and CDR2 FYNNEI. Trimming removed 4 bases from V and 7 bases from J, with 13 bases in between.

There are a few counts of this clonotype. CDR3: CASSQGTVSTETQYF. As DNA, the CDR3 is TGTGCCAGCAGTCAGGGGACAGTTTCAACGGAGACCCAGTACTTC. This chain connects TRBV6-5 to TRBJ2-7; 7 nucleotides align to TRBD1. The end of the DNA fits TRBJ2-5 better, so the J call may be wrong. The CDR3 length is 15 residues. Germline V gene sequence: CDR1 MNHEY, CDR2 SVGAGI.

The J gene is TRBJ2-6, the V gene TRBV6-5; 11 bases agree with TRBD1. The J segment lost 4 bases and the V segment lost 4 bases, leaving 12 bases of the junction unmatched. Germline lookup yields CDR1 MNHEY and CDR2 SVGAGI. The CDR3 extends over 19 amino acids. The CDR3 spells CASSSPGQGANLGANVLTF. CDR3 coding DNA: TGTGCCAGCAGTTCCCCAGGACAGGGGGCGAATCTGGGGGCCAACGTCCTGACTTTC.

The table lists this clonotype with a few counts. V is TRBV6-1 and J is TRBJ2-1, with 13 bases lining up with TRBD2. The junction had 20 bases not matched to a gene; V was cut back by 7 bases and J by 5 bases. This CDR3 spans 20 amino acids. CDR1 and CDR2 from the germline V gene are MNHNS and SASEGT. The DNA of the CDR3 is TGTGCCAGCAAGGGGGGGACTCACAGCAGGACTAGCGGGGGAAACAATGAGCAGTTCTTC. It is translated as CASKGGTHSRTSGGNNEQFF.

The chain carries TRBV3-1 and TRBJ2-5; 8 bases line up with TRBD2. J lost 3 bases, V lost 4 bases, and 16 bases had no gene match. The CDR3 sequence is 18 residues long. Per the germline V gene, CDR1 is LGHDT and CDR2 is YNNKEL (reference sequence). CDR3 protein: CASSPQTPGTRKKETQYF. CDR3 bases: TGTGCCAGCAGCCCTCAAACCCCCGGGACTAGGAAGAAAGAGACCCAGTACTTC.

The chain has TRBV9 and TRBJ2-5, with unresolved D. The tail of the sequence fits TRBJ2-7 better, so the J call may be wrong. The CDR3 is made up of 15 amino acids. Per germline, CDR1 SGDLS and CDR2 YYNGEE. The CDR3 reads CASSARRGSFNEQYF. CDR3 nucleotide sequence: TGTGCCAGCAGCGCCAGACGAGGTTCCTTTAACGAGCAGTACTTC.